A single sample is the source of the 16 T cell receptor beta chains below, sequenced in a study of T-cell memory formation after mild COVID-19. TCRdb reprocessed the 5' RACE reads with MiXCR, giving one entry per CDR3 protein. The table shows roughly 120,000 distinct CDR3 sequences, with 15% to 20% occurring only once. Sequenced input: PBMCs or a T cell subset sorted from them (not recorded which). These receptors were obtained from an adult woman who had mild COVID-19 (a few samples of this study predate the infection). Cell type and time point are not known.

Only a few counts were recorded for this clonotype. The chain uses TRBV4-1 and TRBJ2-5; D might be TRBD1 (6 bases). The ends were cut back, 2 bases at V and 3 bases at J, with 10 bases in the middle. This CDR3 is built from 14 residues. CDR1 is MGHRA and CDR2 is YSYEKL in the germline V gene. The CDR3 region has the DNA TGCGCCAGCAGCCAACGGACAGTCGAAGAGACCCAGTACTTC. Amino acids: CASSQRTVEETQYF.

This clonotype occurred a few times. This chain joins TRBV7-2 and TRBJ1-1; TRBD1 matches 10 bases. This CDR3 contains 13 residues. Unmatched junction bases numbered 3, after V lost 3 bases and J lost 8 bases. Germline CDR1 SGHTA, CDR2 FQGNSA. The DNA of the CDR3 is TGTGCCAGCAGCTTCGGGACAGGGGAGGAAGCTTTCTTT. It yields the protein CASSFGTGEEAFF.

The table lists this clonotype with a few counts. This chain uses TRBV3-1 with TRBJ1-2, with a weak D call TRBD1 (5 bases). CDR3 length equals 13 residues. V was pared by 3 bases and J by 4 bases, with 9 bases between. CDR1 is LGHDT, CDR2 YNNKEL, per germline (reference sequence). CDR3 in DNA: TGTGCCAGCAGCCAGGGGGTCGGCTATGGCTACACCTTC. This sequence encodes CASSQGVGYGYTF. The variable domain in full, completed from reference TRBV3-1 and TRBJ1-2, reads DTAVSQTPKYLVTQMGNDKSIKCEQNLGHDTMYWYKQDSKKFLKIMFSYNNKELIINETVPNRFSPKSPDKAHLNLHINSLELGDSAVYFCASSQGVGYGYTFGSGTRLTVV.

The chain uses TRBV27 and TRBJ2-7; a possible D gene is TRBD2 (7 bases). V was shortened by 2 bases and J by 7 bases, with 12 bases between the two germline ends. The CDR3 extends over 13 amino acids. Germline-derived CDR1 and CDR2 are MNHEY and SMNVEV (reference sequence). CDR3: CASSLGGAGEQYF. CDR3 nucleotides: TGTGCCAGCAGTTTAGGGGGGGCGGGGGAGCAGTACTTC.

This clonotype has more than one count but fewer than ten. This rearrangement joins TRBV3-1 to TRBJ2-7, with unresolved D. CDR1 LGHDT and CDR2 YNNKEL come from the germline V gene (reference sequence). Trimming took off 4 bases at V and 6 bases at J, with 7 bases between the two ends. This CDR3 spans 11 amino acids. CDR3 residues: CASSLSIEQYF. The CDR3 DNA reads as TGTGCCAGCAGCCTCAGTATCGAGCAGTACTTC.

The J gene is TRBJ2-7, the V gene TRBV6-5; 11 nucleotides match TRBD1. The CDR3 spans 15 residues. CDR1 and CDR2 from the germline V gene are MNHEY and SVGAGI. Germline trimming cut 6 bases from V and 0 bases from J; bases unmatched to any gene: 4. The CDR3 is CASRTGTGGSYEQYF. In DNA form, the CDR3 reads TGTGCCAGCAGAACCGGGACAGGGGGCTCCTACGAGCAGTACTTC.

The V and J genes are TRBV7-6 and TRBJ1-2, with 7 bases matching TRBD1. Germline CDR1 SGHVS, CDR2 FNYEAQ. V shed 5 bases and J 8 bases; nucleotides not matched to a gene: 17. The CDR3 covers 16 residues. Here the CDR3 DNA reads TGTGCCAGCAGCCCCGAGACAGGGACTAACATGAGGGGCTACACCTTC. Protein sequence: CASSPETGTNMRGYTF.

The genes are TRBV6-5 and TRBJ2-5; D perhaps matches TRBD2 (5 bases). From germline, CDR1 is MNHEY and CDR2 SVGAGI. There are 17 residues in the CDR3. V lost 1 base to trimming and J lost 0 bases, with 15 bases between them. The CDR3 coding sequence is TGTGCCAGCAGTTACTTCCGGGGAAGCGCGTACCAAGAGACCCAGTACTTC. This sequence encodes CASSYFRGSAYQETQYF.

In this sample, this clonotype turned up a few times. The V call is TRBV12-3 or TRBV12-4, the J call TRBJ1-3; TRBD1 is a possible D gene (6 bases). The CDR3 sequence is 14 residues long. The V end was cut by 6 bases, the J end by 5 bases, with 14 bases between. CDR3 in DNA: TGTGCCAGCAGGCCAAGCGGACAGAGAAACACCATATATTTT. Encoded protein: CASRPSGQRNTIYF.

In its sample, this clonotype was seen a few times. V and J are TRBV5-1 and TRBJ2-3; 7 bases line up with TRBD1. V lost 4 bases to trimming and J lost 2 bases; unmatched junction nucleotides: 4. Germline CDR1 SGHRS, CDR2 YFSETQ. The CDR3 is made up of 14 amino acids. CDR3 amino acids: CASSPGTDTDTQYF. CDR3 nucleotide sequence: TGCGCCAGCAGCCCGGGGACAGACACAGATACGCAGTATTTT. The full variable domain, rest sourced from reference TRBV5-1 and TRBJ2-3, is KAGVTQTPRYLIKTRGQQVTLSCSPISGHRSVSWYQQTPGQGLQFLFEYFSETQRNKGNFPGRFSGRQFSNSRSEMNVSTLELGDSALYLCASSPGTDTDTQYFGPGTRLTVL.

This clonotype was observed a handful of times. The chain joins TRBV12-3 or TRBV12-4 to TRBJ2-7, with D possibly being TRBD2 (6 bases). The V end was cut by 3 bases, the J end by 2 bases, with 8 bases between. The CDR3 covers 13 residues. In DNA form, the CDR3 reads TGTGCCAGCAGTTTTGGACTAACCTACGAGCAGTACTTC. Translated: CASSFGLTYEQYF.

A few counts support this clonotype. V is TRBV6-5 and J is TRBJ2-7; D is ambiguous. Trimming took off 0 bases at V and 4 bases at J, with 4 bases between the two ends. Germline CDR1 and CDR2: MNHEY and SVGAGI. This CDR3 has 12 residues. DNA for the CDR3: TGTGCCAGCAGTTACTCAAATTACGAGCAGTACTTC. This codes for CASSYSNYEQYF.

The CDR3 loop reads CASSVVPLDRGNTGELFF. The CDR3 nucleotides are TGTGCCAGCAGCGTAGTGCCCCTAGACAGGGGCAACACCGGGGAGCTGTTTTTT. This rearrangement joins TRBV9 to TRBJ2-2, with 8 positions matching TRBD1. This CDR3 spans 18 amino acids. CDR1 SGDLS and CDR2 YYNGEE come from the germline V gene. J was trimmed by 2 bases and V by 0 bases; bases with no gene match: 9. Together with reference TRBV9 and TRBJ2-2, the CDR3 gives the full variable domain: DSGVTQTPKHLITATGQRVTLRCSPRSGDLSVYWYQQSLDQGLQFLIQYYNGEERAKGNILERFSAQQFPDLHSELNLSSLELGDSALYFCASSVVPLDRGNTGELFFGEGSRLTVL.

The table lists this clonotype with a few counts. The J gene is TRBJ1-2, the V gene TRBV4-1; D gene uncertain. V gave up 1 base and J gave up 2 bases, with 11 bases separating them. CDR1 and CDR2 from the germline V gene are MGHRA and YSYEKL. This CDR3 is 15 amino acids long. This chain's CDR3 is CASSQAGGPNYGYTF. The CDR3 DNA sequence: TGCGCCAGCAGCCAAGCCGGAGGTCCAAACTATGGCTACACCTTC.

This clonotype was seen a handful of times. The CDR3 coding sequence is TGTGCCAGCAGCCCTCACCTCCCCCGAAGGACAACCGGGGAGCTGTTTTTT. This translates into CASSPHLPRRTTGELFF. The chain links TRBV7-3 to TRBJ2-2, with TRBD1 as a possible D gene (5 bases). Looked up from germline, CDR1 is SGHTA and CDR2 is FQGTGA. V was trimmed by 5 bases and J by 5 bases, leaving 21 bases between them. The CDR3 loop spans 17 amino acids.

The CDR3 sequence: CASSLDMSGEQYF. The CDR3 coding sequence is TGTGCCAGCAGCTTAGACATGAGCGGCGAGCAGTACTTC. The V and J genes are TRBV7-9 and TRBJ2-7; maybe TRBD2 (5 bases). The ends were cut back, 1 base at V and 6 bases at J, with 10 bases in the middle. Germline CDR1 SEHNR, CDR2 FQNEAQ (reference sequence). The CDR3 consists of 13 residues.